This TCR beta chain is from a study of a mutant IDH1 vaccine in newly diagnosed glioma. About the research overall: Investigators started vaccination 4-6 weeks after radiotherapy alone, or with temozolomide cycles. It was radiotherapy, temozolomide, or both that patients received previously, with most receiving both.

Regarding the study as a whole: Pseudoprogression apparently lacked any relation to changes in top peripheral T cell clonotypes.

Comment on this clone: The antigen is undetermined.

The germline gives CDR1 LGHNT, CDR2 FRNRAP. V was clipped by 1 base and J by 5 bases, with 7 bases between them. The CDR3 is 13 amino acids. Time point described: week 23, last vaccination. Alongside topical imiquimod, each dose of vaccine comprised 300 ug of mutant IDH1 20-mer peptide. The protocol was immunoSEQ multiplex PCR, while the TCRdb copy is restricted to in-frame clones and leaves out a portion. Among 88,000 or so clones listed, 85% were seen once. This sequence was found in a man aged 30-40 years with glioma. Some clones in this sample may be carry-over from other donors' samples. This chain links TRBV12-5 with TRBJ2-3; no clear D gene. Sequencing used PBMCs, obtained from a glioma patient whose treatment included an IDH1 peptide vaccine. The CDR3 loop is CASGLARIDTQYF. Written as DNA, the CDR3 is TGTGCTAGTGGTTTGGCACGGATAGATACGCAGTATTTT.